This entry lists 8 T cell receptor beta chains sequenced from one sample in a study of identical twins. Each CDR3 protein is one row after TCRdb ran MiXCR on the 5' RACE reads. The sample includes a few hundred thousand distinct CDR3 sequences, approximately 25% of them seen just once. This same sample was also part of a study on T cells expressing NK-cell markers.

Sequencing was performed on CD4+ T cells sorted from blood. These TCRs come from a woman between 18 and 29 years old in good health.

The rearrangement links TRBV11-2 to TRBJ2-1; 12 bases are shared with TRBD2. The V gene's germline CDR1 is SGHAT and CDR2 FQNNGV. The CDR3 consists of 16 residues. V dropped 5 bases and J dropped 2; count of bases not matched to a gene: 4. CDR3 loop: CASSRWTSGTYNEQFF. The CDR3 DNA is TGTGCCAGCAGCAGATGGACTAGCGGGACCTACAATGAGCAGTTCTTC.

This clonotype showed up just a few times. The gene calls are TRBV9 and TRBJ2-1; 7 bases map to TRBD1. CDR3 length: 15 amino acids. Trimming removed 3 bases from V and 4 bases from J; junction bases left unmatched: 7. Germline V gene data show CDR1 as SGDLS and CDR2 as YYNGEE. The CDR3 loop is CASSAGTVIYNEQFF. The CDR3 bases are TGTGCCAGCAGCGCCGGGACAGTGATATACAATGAGCAGTTCTTC. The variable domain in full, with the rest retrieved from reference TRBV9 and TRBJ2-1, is DSGVTQTPKHLITATGQRVTLRCSPRSGDLSVYWYQQSLDQGLQFLIQYYNGEERAKGNILERFSAQQFPDLHSELNLSSLELGDSALYFCASSAGTVIYNEQFFGPGTRLTVL.

Written as DNA, the CDR3 is TGCAGTTATTCGGACCCCACTCGCCGGCCTCAAGCGTCCTACAATGAGCAGTTCTTC. Translating it yields CSYSDPTRRPQASYNEQFF. This chain links TRBV20-1 with TRBJ2-1; D is unresolved. The CDR3 is 19 amino acids. Trimming took off 8 bases at V and 1 base at J, with 30 bases between the two ends. The V gene's germline CDR1 is DFQATT and CDR2 SNEGSKA (reference sequence).

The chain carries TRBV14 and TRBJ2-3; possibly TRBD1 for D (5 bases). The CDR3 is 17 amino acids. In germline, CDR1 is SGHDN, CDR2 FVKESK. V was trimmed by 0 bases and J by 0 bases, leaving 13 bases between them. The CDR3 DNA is TGTGCCAGCAGCCAAGACCAGGGCTTCCGTAGCACAGATACGCAGTATTTT. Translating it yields CASSQDQGFRSTDTQYF.

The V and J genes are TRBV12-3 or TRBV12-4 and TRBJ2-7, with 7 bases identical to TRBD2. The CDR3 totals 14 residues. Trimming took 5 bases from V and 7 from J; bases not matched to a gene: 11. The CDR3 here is CASSQTVSGREQYF. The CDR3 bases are TGTGCCAGCAGTCAAACGGTATCCGGGAGGGAGCAGTACTTC.

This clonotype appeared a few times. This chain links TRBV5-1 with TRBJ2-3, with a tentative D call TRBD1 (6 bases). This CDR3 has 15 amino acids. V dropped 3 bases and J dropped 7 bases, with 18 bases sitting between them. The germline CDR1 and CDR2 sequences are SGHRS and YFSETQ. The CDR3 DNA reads TGCGCCAGCAGCTCTCCGGACAGAAGGGTACATACGCAGTATTTT. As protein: CASSSPDRRVHTQYF.

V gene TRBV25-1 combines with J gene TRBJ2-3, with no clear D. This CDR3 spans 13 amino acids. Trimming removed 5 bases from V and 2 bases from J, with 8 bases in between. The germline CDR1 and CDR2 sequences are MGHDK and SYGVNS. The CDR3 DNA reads TGTGCCAGCAGTACCAGGCTCACAGATACGCAGTATTTT. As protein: CASSTRLTDTQYF.

The CDR3 is CASSQGGYTDTQYF. The CDR3 DNA sequence: TGTGCCAGCAGCCAGGGCGGGTACACAGATACGCAGTATTTT. The rearrangement joins TRBV12-3 or TRBV12-4 to TRBJ2-3, with D perhaps TRBD1 or TRBD2 (5 bases each). The CDR3 length is 14 residues. Trimming stripped 6 bases from V and 2 bases from J, with 12 bases between.